This T cell receptor (beta chain) originates from a study of shared T cell receptors in the human thymus. Clones were read by immunoSEQ multiplex PCR, and TCRdb kept only the in-frame ones, dropping some. The data show 500,000 to 550,000 clones, with approximately 78% seen just once and about 0.013% held by the top ten. The sample was also reused in another study, on human thymus T cells. This second study notes: The people who donated were healthy Finnish babies having corrective surgery for congenital heart defects. The source of the thymus tissue was resections taken during corrective heart surgery. Within thymic and blood repertoires, V and J gene usage appeared to be biased. Highly overlapping thymic repertoires in unrelated individuals were reported by related research.

The source is a boy younger than two with a congenital heart defect. Sequenced sample: thymocytes.

The CDR3 reads CASSSYRGPAEAFF. The CDR3 DNA reads as TGCGCCAGCAGCTCTTACAGGGGCCCCGCTGAAGCTTTCTTT. The rearrangement links TRBV5-1 to TRBJ1-1; 7 nucleotides line up with TRBD1. The germline CDR1 and CDR2 sequences are SGHRS and YFSETQ. The CDR3 totals 14 residues. The junction had 8 bases not matched to a gene; V was cut back by 3 bases and J by 6 bases.